The source of this TCR beta chain is a study of hypomethylating agent response in myelodysplastic syndrome. Study background: Of the myelodysplastic syndrome patients, 9 were male, 2 female. The most frequent mutation was TET2, in 5 of 11 patients.

Authors' analysis steps: Of approximately 180,000 unique clonotypes, around 1.6% were previously reported viral-epitope-specific in VDJdb. Here immunoSEQ multiplex PCR was the method, and the copy in TCRdb shows in-frame clones only, minus some. The V and J calls and clone size are taken from that table; D and trimming were inferred from the DNA. This table has about 6,000 clones, over 80% appearing once. V was cut by 4 bases and J by 0 bases, with 11 bases left in between. CDR1 SGHRS and CDR2 YFSETQ come from the germline V gene. This CDR3 is built from 16 residues. The receptor was isolated from a human donor with myelodysplastic syndrome. The V gene is TRBV5-1, the J gene TRBJ2-6, with D unresolved. The material sequenced was bone marrow, taken before or after starting hypomethylating agent treatment for myelodysplastic syndrome (not recorded which). The CDR3 nucleotides read TGCGCCAGCAGCCTGGACGTTTCCTCTGGGGCCAACGTCCTGACTTTC. Translating it yields CASSLDVSSGANVLTF.